Presented here are 28 T cell receptor beta chains from one specimen sequenced in a study of cytomegalovirus exposure and HLA in healthy donors. The PCR employed 60 Vbeta primers together with 13 Jbeta primers. Assay used: immunoSEQ multiplex PCR; TCRdb lists only in-frame clones, some missing. The data hold 130,000 or so clones, with about three quarters observed a single time. Sequenced sample: PBMCs. The receptors shown here come from a woman aged 40 to 50 in good health and CMV-seronegative.

The CDR3 sequence: CASSMVSGRGNEQYF. CDR3 nucleotides: TGTGCCAGTAGTATGGTTAGCGGGAGGGGCAACGAGCAGTACTTC. The chain has TRBV19 and TRBJ2-7, with TRBD2 matching over 11 bases. The CDR3 contains 15 residues. Trimming at V came to 3 bases and at J to 5 bases, leaving 6 bases not matched to a gene. Germline CDR1 reads LNHDA; CDR2 reads SQIVND (reference sequence).

J is TRBJ2-2 and V is TRBV7-3, with D possibly TRBD1 on 5 matching bases. CDR1 is SGHTA and CDR2 is FQGTGA in the germline V gene. CDR3 length equals 16 residues. V was cut by 1 base and J by 7 bases, with 16 bases left in between. CDR3 residues: CASSLSNNRQGGELFF. The CDR3 DNA is TGTGCCAGCAGCTTAAGTAATAACAGGCAGGGCGGGGAGCTGTTTTTT.

This clone was detected once. The junction shows a germline mismatch at one end, possibly a read error. The V gene is TRBV7-9, the J gene TRBJ1-2, with 7 nucleotides matching TRBD1. Per germline, CDR1 SEHNR and CDR2 FQNEAQ (reference sequence). The CDR3 spans 16 residues. CDR3 in amino acids: CSSRRLWQGDPYGYTF. CDR3 nucleotide sequence: TGTTCCAGCAGACGTCTGTGGCAGGGGGATCCCTATGGCTACACCTTC. Combining the CDR3 with reference TRBV7-9 and TRBJ1-2 gives the whole variable domain DTGVSQNPRHKITKRGQNVTFRCDPISEHNRLYWYRQTLGQGPEFLTYFQNEAQLEKSRLLSDRFSAERPKGSFSTLEIQRTEQGDSAMYLCSSRRLWQGDPYGYTFGSGTRLTVV.

The chain uses TRBV9 and TRBJ2-6; D possibly corresponds to TRBD2 (5 bases). Germline assignment: CDR1 SGDLS and CDR2 YYNGEE. The length of the CDR3 is 17 residues. With 4 bases removed from V and 1 base from J, the gap between germline ends came to 15 bases. The CDR3 sequence: CASSSLPGLSGANVLTF. The CDR3 nucleotides read TGTGCCAGCAGCTCCCTCCCCGGACTTTCTGGGGCCAACGTCCTGACTTTC.

The table lists this clone with a few counts. The CDR3 DNA sequence: TGTGCCAGCAGCCAGAGGGGGTCGGGCGGCTACACCTTC. It codes for CASSQRGSGGYTF. The V and J genes are TRBV6-5 and TRBJ1-2; D is perhaps TRBD1 (6 bases). Germline V CDR1 and CDR2: MNHEY, SVGAGI. The length of the CDR3 is 13 residues. Deletions cut 6 bases from V and 8 bases from J, with 16 bases between.

This clone was picked up one time. This rearrangement joins TRBV2 to TRBJ2-5, with D perhaps matching TRBD1 (5 bases). The DNA end is a closer match to TRBJ2-7, so the J assignment may be wrong. CDR1 is SNHLY and CDR2 is FYNNEI in the germline V gene. CDR3 size: 14 residues. The CDR3 loop reads CASSEVRVAYEQYF. The CDR3 region has the DNA TGTGCCAGCAGTGAAGTCAGGGTTGCGTACGAGCAGTACTTC.

J is TRBJ2-1 and V is TRBV4-1; D possibly corresponds to TRBD2 (5 bases). The CDR3 has 15 residues. V was pared by 4 bases and J by 6 bases, with 16 bases between. Germline V gene sequence: CDR1 MGHRA, CDR2 YSYEKL. The CDR3 DNA reads as TGCGCCAGCAGCCCCCGGGAACCTCTTATCAATGAGCAGTTCTTC. Its translation: CASSPREPLINEQFF.

This chain links TRBV15 with TRBJ2-3; 8 bases agree with TRBD2. The trim removed 3 bases at V and 4 bases at J, leaving 6 bases unmatched. Germline V CDR1 and CDR2: LNHNV, YYDKDF (reference sequence). This CDR3 has 15 residues. The CDR3 loop is CATSSLLAGSDTQYF. Here the CDR3 DNA reads TGTGCCACCAGCAGTCTTCTAGCGGGCTCAGATACGCAGTATTTT.

This clone has a single count. A read error may account for a junction end that differs from germline. This chain connects TRBV7-2 to TRBJ1-5; D ambiguous. Looked up from germline, CDR1 is SGHTA and CDR2 is FQGNSA. The CDR3 loop spans 15 amino acids. Here the CDR3 DNA reads TGTGTCAGCAGCCCCAGCGGCCACCCGAATCAGCCCCAGCATTTT. Its translation: CVSSPSGHPNQPQHF.

The chain is built from TRBV28 and TRBJ2-3, with 16 positions matching TRBD2. This CDR3 contains 20 residues. J lost 5 bases, V lost 2 bases, and 13 bases had no gene match. In germline, CDR1 is MDHEN, CDR2 SYDVKM. The CDR3 bases are TGTGCCAGCAGTTTAAGGAAGGGACTAGCGGGAGGGCCTTTAGGAGATACGCAGTATTTT. Its protein is CASSLRKGLAGGPLGDTQYF.

The chain uses TRBV5-4 and TRBJ2-5; weak D call: TRBD2 (5 bases). Looked up from germline, CDR1 is SGHNT and CDR2 is YYREEE (reference sequence). This CDR3 spans 13 amino acids. V gave up 4 bases and J gave up 5 bases, with 12 bases separating them. For the CDR3, the DNA is TGTGCCAGCAGCACGCCATCGGGGGAGACCCAGTACTTC. Protein product: CASSTPSGETQYF.

The chain joins TRBV19 to TRBJ2-1; 12 positions match TRBD2. Trimming cost V 7 bases and J 6 bases; bases outside gene matches: 13. The CDR3 contains 17 residues. The germline CDR1 and CDR2 sequences are LNHDA and SQIVND (reference sequence). The DNA of the CDR3 is TGTGCCAGTACACCGCTAGCGGGAGGGCCTGGCAGCAATGAGCAGTTCTTC. This sequence encodes CASTPLAGGPGSNEQFF.

The chain joins TRBV9 to TRBJ1-1; D ambiguous. CDR3 size: 14 residues. Trimming removed 4 bases at V and 0 bases at J, with 10 bases between. The V gene's germline CDR1 is SGDLS and CDR2 YYNGEE. The CDR3 DNA reads as TGTGCCAGCAGCCCGCGGGCCTTGAACACTGAAGCTTTCTTT. It codes for CASSPRALNTEAFF.

The chain has TRBV21-1 and TRBJ1-5. TRBV21-1 constitutes a pseudogene. The CDR3 runs to 12 residues. DNA of the CDR3: TGTGCCAGCAGCAAACTTTATCAGCCCCAGCATTTT. Protein sequence: CASSKLYQPQHF.

Here the CDR3 reads CASSLDYTDTQYF. In DNA, the CDR3 is TGTGCCAGCAGCTTAGACTACACAGATACGCAGTATTTT. The chain carries TRBV7-3 and TRBJ2-3; D may be TRBD2 (5 bases). Germline V CDR1 and CDR2: SGHTA, FQGTGA. Trimming removed 2 bases from V and 2 bases from J, with 5 bases in between. The CDR3 length is 13 residues.

The chain uses TRBV7-2 and TRBJ1-2, with 10 bases that match TRBD1. The CDR3 is 14 residues long. Looked up from germline, CDR1 is SGHTA and CDR2 is FQGNSA. The trim removed 6 bases at V and 7 bases at J, leaving 8 bases unmatched. In DNA, the CDR3 is TGTGCCAGCAGTTTCAACCGGGACAGGGGTGGCTACACCTTC. Translated, it gives CASSFNRDRGGYTF. The full variable domain, its missing parts supplied by reference TRBV7-2 and TRBJ1-2, is GAGVSQSPSNKVTEKGKDVELRCDPISGHTALYWYRQSLGQGLEFLIYFQGNSAPDKSGLPSDRFSAERTGGSVSTLTIQRTQQEDSAVYLCASSFNRDRGGYTFGSGTRLTVV.

The rearrangement links TRBV5-1 to TRBJ1-2; TRBD1 is a possible D gene (5 bases). With 0 bases removed from V and 9 bases from J, the gap between germline ends came to 12 bases. The CDR3 sequence is 13 residues long. Per the germline V gene, CDR1 is SGHRS and CDR2 is YFSETQ. CDR3 sequence reads: CASSLDPTECYTF. The CDR3 DNA is TGCGCCAGCAGCTTGGACCCGACAGAATGCTACACCTTC.

This clone was seen a handful of times. V gene TRBV5-1 combines with J gene TRBJ1-2; D is undetermined. The CDR3 spans 13 residues. Trimming removed 0 bases from V and 6 bases from J, with 9 bases in between. Germline lookup yields CDR1 SGHRS and CDR2 YFSETQ. Here the CDR3 reads CASSLGRGDGYTF. The CDR3 nucleotides are TGCGCCAGCAGCTTGGGCAGAGGAGATGGCTACACCTTC. Full variable domain (outside the CDR3, taken from reference TRBV5-1 and TRBJ1-2): KAGVTQTPRYLIKTRGQQVTLSCSPISGHRSVSWYQQTPGQGLQFLFEYFSETQRNKGNFPGRFSGRQFSNSRSEMNVSTLELGDSALYLCASSLGRGDGYTFGSGTRLTVV.

The chain recombines TRBV27 with TRBJ1-5; 8 positions agree with TRBD1. This CDR3 has 14 residues. Germline V gene data show CDR1 as MNHEY and CDR2 as SMNVEV (reference sequence). V was clipped by 8 bases and J by 4 bases; unmatched bases: 7. Written as DNA, the CDR3 is TGTGCCAGCTCGGTTACAGGGGGGAATCAGCCCCAGCATTTT. Protein: CASSVTGGNQPQHF.

This clone was detected only once. The chain recombines TRBV28 with TRBJ1-2; TRBD1 might be the D (5 bases). The CDR3 is made up of 13 amino acids. Trimming shortened V by 3 bases and J by 6 bases, and 11 bases separated the two germline ends. CDR1 and CDR2 (germline): MDHEN, SYDVKM. The CDR3 DNA reads as TGTGCCAGCAGTTTTGCGGGGACGGATGGCTACACCTTC. This translates into CASSFAGTDGYTF.

The rearrangement joins TRBV4-1 to TRBJ2-7; D might be TRBD2 (5 bases). The CDR3 has 18 residues. Germline loops: CDR1 MGHRA, CDR2 YSYEKL. V was shortened by 0 bases and J by 0 bases, with 18 bases between the two germline ends. CDR3 DNA: TGCGCCAGCAGCCAAGAGGGAGCCCCAGGTAGGCTCTCCTACGAGCAGTACTTC. Protein product: CASSQEGAPGRLSYEQYF.

Concerning this clone: Sequence at one end of the junction differs from germline and may be a read error. The chain has TRBV10-2 and TRBJ2-6, with D possibly TRBD1 on 5 matching bases. The CDR3 extends over 16 amino acids. The germline V gene encodes CDR1 WSHSY and CDR2 SAAADI. CDR3 bases: TGCGCCAGCAGTGAGTCGAAGCCCTCTGGGGCCAACGGCCTGACTTTC. Protein: CASSESKPSGANGLTF.

This chain connects TRBV10-1 to TRBJ1-1, with D possibly TRBD1 on 5 matching bases. The CDR3 covers 15 residues. Germline lookup yields CDR1 WNHNN and CDR2 SYGVQD (reference sequence). Trimming pared 0 bases from V and 3 bases from J, leaving 11 bases between. CDR3 sequence reads: CASSESWAGDTEAFF. The CDR3 nucleotides read TGCGCCAGCAGTGAGTCCTGGGCGGGGGACACTGAAGCTTTCTTT.

Notes on this clone: At one end, the junction sequence differs from germline, possibly due to a read error. V gene TRBV4-1 combines with J gene TRBJ2-6, with D perhaps matching TRBD1 (5 bases). This CDR3 is 14 amino acids long. CDR1 is MGHRA and CDR2 is YSYEKL in the germline V gene. The CDR3 coding sequence is TGCGCCAGCAGCCAAGGACCTGGGGCCAACGGCCTGACTTTC. This translates into CASSQGPGANGLTF.

The V call is TRBV11-2, the J call TRBJ2-4; TRBD2 agrees at 8 bases. The CDR3 is made up of 15 amino acids. In germline, CDR1 is SGHAT, CDR2 FQNNGV. Trimming removed 5 bases from V and 8 bases from J; junction bases left unmatched: 11. The CDR3 loop is CASSASGWGVDIQYF. In DNA, the CDR3 is TGTGCCAGCAGCGCTAGCGGGTGGGGTGTGGACATTCAGTACTTC. The full variable domain, its missing parts supplied by reference TRBV11-2 and TRBJ2-4, is EAGVAQSPRYKIIEKRQSVAFWCNPISGHATLYWYQQILGQGPKLLIQFQNNGVVDDSQLPKDRFSAERLKGVDSTLKIQPAKLEDSAVYLCASSASGWGVDIQYFGAGTRLSVL.

This clone was detected once. This chain joins TRBV15 and TRBJ1-1, with unresolved D. Per the germline V gene, CDR1 is LNHNV and CDR2 is YYDKDF (reference sequence). The CDR3 has 14 residues. V gave up 0 bases and J gave up 6 bases, with 11 bases separating them. CDR3 loop: CATSRDFVRAEAFF. CDR3 DNA: TGTGCCACCAGCAGAGATTTCGTGCGGGCTGAAGCTTTCTTT.

The chain uses TRBV28 and TRBJ1-1; D is perhaps TRBD1 (5 bases). The length of the CDR3 is 14 residues. Germline lookup yields CDR1 MDHEN and CDR2 SYDVKM. Trimming took 5 bases from V and 11 from J, leaving 21 bases between them. CDR3 nucleotides: TGTGCCAGCAGTCCTCTCTGGGGGGGTGTTACGGCTTTCTTT. Translating it yields CASSPLWGGVTAFF.

The gene calls are TRBV18 and TRBJ2-7, with 9 positions matching TRBD1. J was trimmed by 4 bases and V by 6 bases; bases with no gene match: 4. CDR1 and CDR2 from the germline V gene are KGHSH and LQKENI. The CDR3 totals 13 residues. CDR3 coding DNA: TGTGCCAGCTCCGGGACAGGGAAGTACGAGCAGTACTTC. Amino acid sequence: CASSGTGKYEQYF.